In its sample, the clone carrying this T cell receptor beta chain was seen once. Its antigen remains unknown. CDR3 size: 14 residues. The V and J ends lost 4 bases and 2 bases, in that order; junction bases with no gene match: 3. Germline loops: CDR1 SGDLS, CDR2 YYNGEE. The entry originates in a study of a mutant IDH1 vaccine in newly diagnosed glioma. As for the study in general: Patients got radiotherapy, temozolomide, or both beforehand, and most got both.

Sequencing used immunoSEQ multiplex PCR; TCRdb keeps in-frame clones, though not all of them. The repertoire consists of around 60,000 clones, with more than 85% occurring once and the leading ten covering approximately 2.4%. General study points: There seemed to be no relation between pseudoprogression and changes in top peripheral T cell clonotypes.

Time point described: baseline, week 1 (first vaccination visit). Treatment in this sample: pre-vaccination baseline after standard-of-care therapy. This clonotype was obtained from a man aged 50 to 59 with glioma. This material consisted of PBMCs, taken from a glioma patient treated with radiotherapy, temozolomide or both. J is TRBJ1-2 and V is TRBV9; 9 bases map to TRBD1. DNA for the CDR3: TGTGCCAGCAGCCCCGGACAGGGGAACTATGGCTACACCTTC. Translating it yields CASSPGQGNYGYTF. The full variable domain, rest sourced from reference TRBV9 and TRBJ1-2, is DSGVTQTPKHLITATGQRVTLRCSPRSGDLSVYWYQQSLDQGLQFLIQYYNGEERAKGNILERFSAQQFPDLHSELNLSSLELGDSALYFCASSPGQGNYGYTFGSGTRLTVV.